The 31 T cell receptor beta chains given below trace back to one sample, sequenced in a study of blood T cell repertoires in COVID-19. Profiling relied on immunoSEQ multiplex PCR, and the TCRdb table lists in-frame clones only, not all of them. The table records 70,000 to 80,000 clones, approximately 80% of them present only once. Sample: peripheral blood. The receptors come from a human donor in a cohort sampled during active COVID-19.

The V gene is TRBV19, the J gene TRBJ2-1, with 8 bases identical to TRBD2. CDR1 is LNHDA, CDR2 SQIVND, per germline (reference sequence). Trimming took 6 bases from V and 2 from J; bases not matched to a gene: 12. The CDR3 consists of 17 residues. CDR3: CASSPQNLAGPYNEQFF. DNA for the CDR3: TGTGCCAGTAGCCCACAGAATCTAGCGGGCCCCTACAATGAGCAGTTCTTC. Combining the CDR3 with reference TRBV19 and TRBJ2-1 gives the whole variable domain DGGITQSPKYLFRKEGQNVTLSCEQNLNHDAMYWYRQDPGQGLRLIYYSQIVNDFQKGDIAEGYSVSREKKESFPLTVTSAQKNPTAFYLCASSPQNLAGPYNEQFFGPGTRLTVL.

This chain uses TRBV6-1 with TRBJ1-5; no clear D. Trimming shortened V by 0 bases and J by 5 bases, and 8 bases separated the two germline ends. Germline assignment: CDR1 MNHNS and CDR2 SASEGT. This CDR3 has 14 residues. CDR3 residues: CASSEARAHQPQHF. The CDR3 DNA reads as TGTGCCAGCAGTGAAGCGCGGGCTCATCAGCCCCAGCATTTT.

This clone appeared a few times. The CDR3 bases are TGTGCCAGCAGCTTGGACAGGGGGCCGGAGACCCAGTACTTC. This codes for CASSLDRGPETQYF. The V call is TRBV5-4, the J call TRBJ2-5, with 9 bases matching TRBD1. With 0 bases clipped from V and 5 bases from J, the junction kept 2 bases outside the gene matches. The CDR3 has 14 amino acids. Germline CDR1 SGHNT, CDR2 YYREEE (reference sequence).

The chain employs TRBV6-2 or TRBV6-3 and TRBJ1-2; no clear D. Germline V gives CDR1 MNHEY, CDR2 SVGEGT. V gave up 6 bases and J gave up 0 bases, with 8 bases separating them. The CDR3 covers 13 residues. In DNA, the CDR3 is TGTGCCAGCAGCCACCAGACTAACTATGGCTACACCTTC. It codes for CASSHQTNYGYTF.

The genes are TRBV7-2 and TRBJ2-3, with 13 nucleotides matching TRBD2. The V and J ends lost 5 bases and 3 bases, in that order; junction bases with no gene match: 5. The length of the CDR3 is 16 residues. The germline V gene encodes CDR1 SGHTA and CDR2 FQGNSA. This CDR3 is CASSRKGLAGTDTQYF. Written as DNA, the CDR3 is TGTGCCAGCAGCCGTAAGGGACTAGCGGGAACAGATACGCAGTATTTT.

The chain employs TRBV15 and TRBJ1-1, with TRBD1 matching over 8 bases. The CDR3 has 15 residues. Germline lookup yields CDR1 LNHNV and CDR2 YYDKDF (reference sequence). With 5 bases clipped from V and 1 base from J, the junction kept 6 bases outside the gene matches. The CDR3 DNA reads TGTGCCACCAGCGGCTTCGACAGGGGGAACACTGAAGCTTTCTTT. The encoded protein is CATSGFDRGNTEAFF.

This clone has only a few counts. Other DNA sequences in this sample translate to the same CDR3. The V call is TRBV7-2, the J call TRBJ2-5, with D hard to call. V lost 3 bases and J 2 bases, leaving 7 bases between the germline ends. Germline V gene lookup returns CDR1 SGHTA and CDR2 FQGNSA. The length of the CDR3 is 13 residues. Here the CDR3 reads CASSLTPQETQYF. The CDR3 nucleotides read TGTGCCAGCAGCTTGACACCACAAGAGACCCAGTACTTC.

This clone was seen only a few times. The CDR3 loop is CASSLSRDNSNQPQHF. CDR3 nucleotides: TGTGCCAGCAGCTTATCGAGGGACAATAGCAATCAGCCCCAGCATTTT. V gene TRBV7-8 combines with J gene TRBJ1-5; D possibly corresponds to TRBD1 (6 bases). V was cut by 2 bases and J by 0 bases, with 11 bases left in between. CDR3 length: 16 amino acids. Germline CDR1 reads SGHVS; CDR2 reads FQNEAQ.

The chain uses TRBV18 and TRBJ2-7; 9 bases are shared with TRBD2. The V and J ends lost 6 bases and 3 bases, in that order; junction bases with no gene match: 9. The CDR3 totals 15 residues. Per germline, CDR1 KGHSH and CDR2 LQKENI. The CDR3 spells CASSLRTSEIYEQYF. CDR3 nucleotides: TGTGCCAGCTCCCTAAGGACTAGCGAGATCTACGAGCAGTACTTC.

The V gene is TRBV5-1, the J gene TRBJ2-1, with D maybe TRBD1 (6 bases). The CDR3 covers 12 residues. V shed 6 bases and J shed 8 bases, with 12 bases lying between them. Germline CDR1 is SGHRS and CDR2 is YFSETQ. The CDR3: CASTSQGHEQFF. CDR3 nucleotide sequence: TGCGCCAGCACATCACAGGGTCATGAGCAGTTCTTC.

J is TRBJ1-1 and V is TRBV24-1, with D unresolved. Germline CDR1 is KGHDR and CDR2 is SFDVKD. The V and J ends lost 7 bases and 4 bases respectively, with 9 bases between them. This CDR3 is built from 12 residues. CDR3 in DNA: TGTGCCACCAGAGGAGGTGCCACTGAAGCTTTCTTT. It is translated as CATRGGATEAFF.

V gene TRBV7-9 combines with J gene TRBJ2-3, with TRBD1 as a possible D gene (5 bases). The germline gives CDR1 SEHNR, CDR2 FQNEAQ (reference sequence). The CDR3 consists of 14 residues. V was shortened by 4 bases and J by 6 bases, with 14 bases between the two germline ends. This chain's CDR3 is CASSSKGKGDTQYF. CDR3 DNA sequence: TGTGCCAGCAGCTCTAAAGGGAAGGGGGATACGCAGTATTTT.

The rearrangement joins TRBV6-5 to TRBJ1-1; D call uncertain. The CDR3 sequence is 11 residues long. Per the germline V gene, CDR1 is MNHEY and CDR2 is SVGAGI. The V gene lost 7 bases and the J gene lost 10 bases, with 13 bases spanning the gap. The CDR3: CASTSLRVAFF. The DNA for the CDR3 is TGTGCCAGCACCTCTCTTCGGGTAGCTTTCTTT.

The rearrangement links TRBV19 to TRBJ1-5; D unclear. The germline gives CDR1 LNHDA, CDR2 SQIVND (reference sequence). The CDR3 covers 13 residues. Deletions cut 3 bases from V and 3 bases from J, with 6 bases between. CDR3: CASSIIFNQPQHF. For the CDR3, the DNA is TGTGCCAGTAGTATTATCTTCAATCAGCCCCAGCATTTT.

The chain couples TRBV5-6 to TRBJ1-5; 9 bases match TRBD1. Germline V gives CDR1 SGHDT, CDR2 YYEEEE. There are 15 residues in the CDR3. Trimming at V came to 0 bases and at J to 5 bases, leaving 3 bases not matched to a gene. CDR3: CASSLVTGGDQPQHF. DNA for the CDR3: TGTGCCAGCAGCTTGGTTACAGGGGGCGATCAGCCCCAGCATTTT.

The rearrangement links TRBV15 to TRBJ2-1, with D perhaps TRBD2 (6 bases). Trimming took off 1 base at V and 2 bases at J, with 9 bases between the two ends. CDR1 and CDR2 (germline): LNHNV, YYDKDF (reference sequence). The CDR3 loop spans 15 amino acids. Here the CDR3 DNA reads TGTGCCACCAGCAGAGGGCGGGAACCCTACAATGAGCAGTTCTTC. Translated, it gives CATSRGREPYNEQFF.

The V and J genes are TRBV4-1 and TRBJ2-1; 9 bases map to TRBD2. Germline loops: CDR1 MGHRA, CDR2 YSYEKL. The CDR3 runs to 16 residues. The junction had 7 bases not matched to a gene; V was cut back by 3 bases and J by 4 bases. CDR3 sequence reads: CASSHGAGGAYNEQFF. DNA of the CDR3: TGCGCCAGCAGCCACGGTGCGGGGGGGGCTTACAATGAGCAGTTCTTC.

The rearrangement joins TRBV29-1 to TRBJ2-3; D not resolved. Trimming took 4 bases from V and 4 from J, leaving 6 bases between them. This CDR3 is 11 amino acids long. Germline CDR1 and CDR2: SQVTM and ANQGSEA. CDR3 amino acids: CSVGPADTQYF. In nucleotides, the CDR3 is TGCAGCGTTGGGCCCGCAGATACGCAGTATTTT.

The chain carries TRBV7-9 and TRBJ2-3, with no clear D. CDR1 and CDR2 from the germline V gene are SEHNR and FQNEAQ (reference sequence). The CDR3 covers 14 residues. The V gene lost 1 base and the J gene lost 2 bases, with 7 bases spanning the gap. CDR3 amino acids: CASSLGSYTDTQYF. The CDR3 bases are TGTGCCAGCAGCTTAGGATCCTACACAGATACGCAGTATTTT.

The V and J genes are TRBV7-2 and TRBJ1-2; 7 bases map to TRBD1. Germline trimming cut 5 bases from V and 2 bases from J; bases unmatched to any gene: 8. The germline CDR1 and CDR2 sequences are SGHTA and FQGNSA. The CDR3 runs 15 residues. CDR3: CASSPQGGRNYGYTF. The CDR3 bases are TGTGCCAGCAGCCCTCAGGGGGGACGAAACTATGGCTACACCTTC.

The CDR3 sequence is CASSSRQGSQIYF. CDR3 in DNA: TGTGCCAGCAGTTCTCGCCAGGGGTCCCAAATATATTTT. This chain links TRBV12-3 or TRBV12-4 with TRBJ1-3; D is perhaps TRBD1 (6 bases). The CDR3 extends over 13 amino acids. V was trimmed by 4 bases and J by 13 bases, leaving 17 bases between them.

This clone was observed once. This chain connects TRBV7-9 to TRBJ1-3; a possible D gene is TRBD1 (5 bases). Germline CDR1 SEHNR, CDR2 FQNEAQ (reference sequence). The CDR3 totals 15 residues. V was shortened by 4 bases and J by 4 bases, with 14 bases between the two germline ends. CDR3 nucleotide sequence: TGTGCCAGCAGCTCTACGGGGGGGAGAGGAAACACCATATATTTT. Amino acid sequence: CASSSTGGRGNTIYF.

This clone was seen just once. V usage is TRBV7-2 and J usage is TRBJ2-5; 8 nucleotides line up with TRBD2. V dropped 3 bases and J dropped 5; count of bases not matched to a gene: 8. The CDR3 extends over 15 amino acids. The V gene's germline CDR1 is SGHTA and CDR2 FQGNSA. CDR3 amino acids: CASSFSGGAVETQYF. Here the CDR3 DNA reads TGTGCCAGCAGCTTCAGCGGGGGTGCCGTCGAGACCCAGTACTTC.

The chain carries TRBV3-1 (or the pseudogene TRBV3-2) and TRBJ2-6; maybe TRBD1 (5 bases). This CDR3 is 16 amino acids long. With 4 bases removed from V and 0 bases from J, the gap between germline ends came to 10 bases. Germline V gives CDR1 LGHDT, CDR2 YNNKEL (reference sequence). The CDR3 is CASSRGQASGANVLTF. The DNA of the CDR3 is TGTGCCAGCAGCCGAGGACAAGCCTCTGGGGCCAACGTCCTGACTTTC.

The V and J genes are TRBV29-1 and TRBJ2-1; 14 bases fit TRBD2. In germline, CDR1 is SQVTM, CDR2 ANQGSEA. This CDR3 has 18 residues. V dropped 4 bases and J dropped 0; count of bases not matched to a gene: 8. The CDR3 reads CSVGGTSGRGGSYNEQFF. DNA for the CDR3: TGCAGCGTTGGCGGGACTAGCGGGAGAGGGGGCTCCTACAATGAGCAGTTCTTC.

This clone was counted a few times. The CDR3 loop is CASSSAGELFF. CDR3 DNA: TGTGCCAGCAGTTCGGCCGGGGAGCTGTTTTTT. The chain employs TRBV27 and TRBJ2-2, with D unresolved. Germline CDR1 and CDR2: MNHEY and SMNVEV (reference sequence). This CDR3 has 11 residues. Trimming pared 4 bases from V and 6 bases from J, leaving 3 bases between.

The V call is TRBV2, the J call TRBJ2-1, with D perhaps matching TRBD2 (5 bases). V dropped 2 bases and J dropped 8 bases, with 13 bases sitting between them. Per the germline V gene, CDR1 is SNHLY and CDR2 is FYNNEI. This CDR3 comprises 14 residues. The CDR3 DNA sequence: TGTGCCAGCAGTGAAAAGGCCTTGCGGGATGAGCAGTTCTTC. It encodes CASSEKALRDEQFF.

This sequence joins TRBV24-1 and TRBJ2-3; the D gene is possibly TRBD2 (5 bases). Germline V gene sequence: CDR1 KGHDR, CDR2 SFDVKD. The V end lost 7 bases, the J end lost 0 bases, and 10 bases lay between the germline ends. The CDR3 contains 14 residues. The CDR3 sequence: CATSTGVSTDTQYF. The DNA of the CDR3 is TGTGCCACCAGCACCGGGGTAAGCACAGATACGCAGTATTTT.

V and J are TRBV5-1 and TRBJ1-6; D not resolved. The germline CDR1 and CDR2 sequences are SGHRS and YFSETQ. V gave up 0 bases and J gave up 10 bases, with 8 bases separating them. This CDR3 comprises 13 residues. The CDR3 reads CASSLEPGSPLHF. In DNA, the CDR3 is TGCGCCAGCAGCTTGGAGCCAGGATCACCCCTCCACTTT.

V and J are TRBV2 and TRBJ1-5; the D gene is possibly TRBD1 (5 bases). The germline V gene encodes CDR1 SNHLY and CDR2 FYNNEI. There are 15 residues in the CDR3. The V end lost 5 bases, the J end lost 5 bases, and 16 bases lay between the germline ends. CDR3 sequence: CASSSSRAPHQPQHF. The CDR3 bases are TGTGCCAGCAGTTCGTCCAGGGCCCCGCATCAGCCCCAGCATTTT.

This chain connects TRBV9 to TRBJ2-1, with D uncertain. Germline V gives CDR1 SGDLS, CDR2 YYNGEE. This CDR3 is built from 14 residues. With 0 bases removed from V and 7 bases from J, the gap between germline ends came to 11 bases. The CDR3 here is CASSVDNSRNEQFF. Written as DNA, the CDR3 is TGTGCCAGCAGCGTAGACAATAGCCGGAATGAGCAGTTCTTC.